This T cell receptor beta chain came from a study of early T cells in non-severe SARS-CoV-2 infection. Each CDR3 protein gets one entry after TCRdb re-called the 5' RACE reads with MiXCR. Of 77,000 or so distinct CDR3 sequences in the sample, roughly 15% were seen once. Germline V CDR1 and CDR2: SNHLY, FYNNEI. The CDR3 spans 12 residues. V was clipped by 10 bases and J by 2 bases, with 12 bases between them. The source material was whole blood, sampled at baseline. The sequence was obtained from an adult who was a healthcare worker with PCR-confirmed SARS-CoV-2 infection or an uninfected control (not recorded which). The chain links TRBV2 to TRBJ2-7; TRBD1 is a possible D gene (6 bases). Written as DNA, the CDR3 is TGTGCCACAAACAGGGATCCCTACGAGCAGTACTTC. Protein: CATNRDPYEQYF.